There are many counts of the clone carrying this T cell receptor (beta chain). Its antigen is undetermined. V shed 4 bases and J shed 1 base, with 11 bases lying between them. Germline V CDR1 and CDR2: SGHVS, FNYEAQ. This CDR3 has 15 amino acids. Via MiXCR, TCRdb re-called the reads, giving one row per CDR3 protein. The sample has almost 550,000 distinct CDR3 sequences; approximately 17% are singletons. This entry belongs to a study of T cell repertoires in cytomegalovirus infection. Study-wide background: Public TCR beta signatures provided an indication of both CMV infection and a matching HLA type. General study points: HLA-C-restricted CMV clonotypes gave the most frequent clonotype in two of eight donors. Identification of carriers of CMV plus the relevant HLA was performed using cumulative public TCR beta family frequency.

The source material was CD8+ T cells from PBMCs. The clonotype originates from a human donor in good health (CMV status not recorded). Some clones in this sample may be carry-over from other donors' samples. The V call is TRBV7-6, the J call TRBJ1-5; tentatively, D is TRBD1 (6 bases). CDR3 loop: CASSSGTMSNQPQHF. CDR3 bases: TGTGCCAGCAGCTCCGGGACAATGAGCAATCAGCCCCAGCATTTT.